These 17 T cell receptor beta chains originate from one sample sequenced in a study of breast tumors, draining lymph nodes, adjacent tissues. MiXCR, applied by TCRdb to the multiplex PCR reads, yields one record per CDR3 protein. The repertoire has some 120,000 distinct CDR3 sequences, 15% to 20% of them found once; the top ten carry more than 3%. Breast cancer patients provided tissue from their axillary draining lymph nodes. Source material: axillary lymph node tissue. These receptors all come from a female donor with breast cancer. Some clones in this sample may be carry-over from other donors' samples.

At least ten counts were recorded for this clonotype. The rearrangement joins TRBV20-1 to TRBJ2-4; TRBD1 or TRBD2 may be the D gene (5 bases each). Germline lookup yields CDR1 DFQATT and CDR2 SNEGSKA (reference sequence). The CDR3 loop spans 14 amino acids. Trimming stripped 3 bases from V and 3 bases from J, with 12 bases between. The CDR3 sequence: CSASRVGVKNIQYF. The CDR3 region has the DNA TGCAGTGCTAGCCGGGTGGGGGTCAAAAACATTCAGTACTTC.

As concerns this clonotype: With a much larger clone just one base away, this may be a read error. The CDR3 is CASSRDGVAQEAQYF. CDR3 nucleotide sequence: TGTGCCAGCAGCCGAGATGGGGTAGCCCAAGAGGCCCAGTACTTC. The chain uses TRBV5-5 and TRBJ2-5; D not resolved. Germline V gene data show CDR1 as SGHKS and CDR2 as YYEKEE (reference sequence). The CDR3 covers 15 residues.

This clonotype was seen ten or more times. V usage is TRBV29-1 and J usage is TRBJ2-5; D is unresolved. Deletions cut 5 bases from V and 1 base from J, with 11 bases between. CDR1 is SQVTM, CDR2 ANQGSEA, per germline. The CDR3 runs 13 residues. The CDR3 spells CSVRDRAQETQYF. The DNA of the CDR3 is TGCAGCGTTAGGGATAGGGCCCAAGAGACCCAGTACTTC.

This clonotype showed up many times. CDR3 loop: CASRRDRDNSGANVLTF. The CDR3 bases are TGTGCCAGCAGACGGGACAGGGATAACTCTGGGGCCAACGTCCTGACTTTC. The J gene is TRBJ2-6, the V gene TRBV7-8, with TRBD1 matching 9 bases. The CDR3 loop spans 17 amino acids. The ends lost 6 bases at V and 0 bases at J; junction bases unmatched: 6. CDR1 is SGHVS and CDR2 is FQNEAQ in the germline V gene.

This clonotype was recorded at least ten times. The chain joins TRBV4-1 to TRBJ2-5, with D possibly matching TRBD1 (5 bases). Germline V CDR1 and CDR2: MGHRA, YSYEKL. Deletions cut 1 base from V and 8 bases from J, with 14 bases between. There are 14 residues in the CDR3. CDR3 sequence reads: CASSQARTQQTQYF. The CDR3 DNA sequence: TGCGCCAGCAGCCAAGCGAGGACACAGCAAACCCAGTACTTC.

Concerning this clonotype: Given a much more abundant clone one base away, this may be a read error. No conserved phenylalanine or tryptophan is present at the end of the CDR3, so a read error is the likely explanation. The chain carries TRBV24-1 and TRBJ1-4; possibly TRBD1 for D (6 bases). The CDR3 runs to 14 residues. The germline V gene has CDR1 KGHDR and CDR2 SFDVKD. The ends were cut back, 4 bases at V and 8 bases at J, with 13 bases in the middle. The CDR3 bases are TGTGCCACCAGTGAGTCAGGGGTTATGGAAAAACTGTTTTTA. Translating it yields CATSESGVMEKLFL.

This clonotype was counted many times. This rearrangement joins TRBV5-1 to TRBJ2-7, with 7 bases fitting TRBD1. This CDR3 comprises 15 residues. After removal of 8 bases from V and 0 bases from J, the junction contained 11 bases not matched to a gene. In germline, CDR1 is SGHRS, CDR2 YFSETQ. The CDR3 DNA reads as TGCGCCAGTAAGATTCGGACAGGATTCTCCTACGAGCAGTACTTC. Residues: CASKIRTGFSYEQYF.

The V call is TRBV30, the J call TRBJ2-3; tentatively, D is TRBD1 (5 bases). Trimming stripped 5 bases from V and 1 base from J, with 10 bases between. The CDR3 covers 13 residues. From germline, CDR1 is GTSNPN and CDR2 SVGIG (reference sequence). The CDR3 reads CAWSQGCTDTQYF. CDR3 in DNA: TGTGCCTGGTCTCAGGGATGCACAGATACGCAGTATTTT.

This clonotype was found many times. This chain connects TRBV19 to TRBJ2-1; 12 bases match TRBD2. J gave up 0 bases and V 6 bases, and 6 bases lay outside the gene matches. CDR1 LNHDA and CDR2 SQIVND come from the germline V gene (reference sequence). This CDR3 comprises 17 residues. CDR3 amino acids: CASSDGLAGFSYNEQFF. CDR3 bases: TGTGCCAGTAGCGACGGACTAGCGGGATTCTCCTACAATGAGCAGTTCTTC.

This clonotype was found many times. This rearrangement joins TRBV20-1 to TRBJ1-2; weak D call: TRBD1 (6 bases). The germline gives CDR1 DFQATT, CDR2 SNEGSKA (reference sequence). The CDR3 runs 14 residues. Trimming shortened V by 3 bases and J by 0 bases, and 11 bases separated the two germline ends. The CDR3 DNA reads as TGCAGTGCTAGTGGACAGCTAGCTAACTATGGCTACACCTTC. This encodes CSASGQLANYGYTF.

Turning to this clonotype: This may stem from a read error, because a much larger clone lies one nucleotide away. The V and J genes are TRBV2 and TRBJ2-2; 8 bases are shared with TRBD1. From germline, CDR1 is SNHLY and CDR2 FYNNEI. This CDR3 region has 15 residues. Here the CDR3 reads CASNPDRVTAGELLF. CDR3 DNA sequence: TGTGCCAGCAACCCGGACAGGGTTACGGCCGGGGAGCTGCTTTTT.

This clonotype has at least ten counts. The CDR3 DNA is TGTGCCAGCAGCCCAGTCGGGAGTTCTAACTATGGCTACACCTTC. Its protein product is CASSPVGSSNYGYTF. This chain links TRBV7-2 with TRBJ1-2; no firm D call. The CDR3 extends over 15 amino acids. The V end lost 5 bases, the J end lost 0 bases, and 13 bases lay between the germline ends. Germline V gene sequence: CDR1 SGHTA, CDR2 FQGNSA. Complete variable domain (other parts from reference TRBV7-2 and TRBJ1-2): GAGVSQSPSNKVTEKGKDVELRCDPISGHTALYWYRQSLGQGLEFLIYFQGNSAPDKSGLPSDRFSAERTGGSVSTLTIQRTQQEDSAVYLCASSPVGSSNYGYTFGSGTRLTVV.

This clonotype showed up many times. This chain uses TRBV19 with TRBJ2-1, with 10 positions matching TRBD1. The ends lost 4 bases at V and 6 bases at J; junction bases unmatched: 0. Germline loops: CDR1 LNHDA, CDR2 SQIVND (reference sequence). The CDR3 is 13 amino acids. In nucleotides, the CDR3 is TGTGCCAGTAGTAGGGACAGGGGCAATGAGCAGTTCTTC. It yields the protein CASSRDRGNEQFF. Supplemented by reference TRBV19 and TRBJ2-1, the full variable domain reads DGGITQSPKYLFRKEGQNVTLSCEQNLNHDAMYWYRQDPGQGLRLIYYSQIVNDFQKGDIAEGYSVSREKKESFPLTVTSAQKNPTAFYLCASSRDRGNEQFFGPGTRLTVL.

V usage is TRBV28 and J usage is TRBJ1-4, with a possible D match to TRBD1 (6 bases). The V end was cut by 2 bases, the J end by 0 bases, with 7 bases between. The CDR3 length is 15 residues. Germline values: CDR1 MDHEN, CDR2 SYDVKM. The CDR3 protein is CASSLDRTTNEKLFF. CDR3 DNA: TGTGCCAGCAGTTTAGACAGGACAACTAATGAAAAACTGTTTTTT.

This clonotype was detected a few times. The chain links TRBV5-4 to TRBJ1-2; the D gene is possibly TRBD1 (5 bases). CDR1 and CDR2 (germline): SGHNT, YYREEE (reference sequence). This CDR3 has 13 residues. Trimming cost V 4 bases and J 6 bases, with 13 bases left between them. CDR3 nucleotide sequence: TGTGCCAGCAGCAGGGACCGCGCCGATGGCTACACCTTC. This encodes CASSRDRADGYTF.

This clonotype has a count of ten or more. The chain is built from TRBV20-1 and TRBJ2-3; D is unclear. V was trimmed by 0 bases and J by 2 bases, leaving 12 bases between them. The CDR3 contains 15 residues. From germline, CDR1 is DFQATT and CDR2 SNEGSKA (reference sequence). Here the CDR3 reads CSARDQATHTDTQYF. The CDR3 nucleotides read TGCAGTGCTAGAGATCAGGCGACACACACAGATACGCAGTATTTT.

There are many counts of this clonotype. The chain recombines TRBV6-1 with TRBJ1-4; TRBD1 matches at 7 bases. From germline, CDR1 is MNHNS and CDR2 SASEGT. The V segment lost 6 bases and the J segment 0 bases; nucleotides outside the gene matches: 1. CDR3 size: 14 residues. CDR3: CASRGTATNEKLFF. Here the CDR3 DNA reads TGTGCCAGCAGAGGGACAGCAACTAATGAAAAACTGTTTTTT.